This T cell receptor beta chain derives from a study of blood T cell repertoires in COVID-19. Background on the study: PBMCs, B-cell-depleted T cells, or T cells provided the cDNA or gDNA that made up the material.

Authors' data handling: Amplification of reference gene primers provided the estimated nucleated cell counts. Repertoires were generated with immunoSEQ multiplex PCR, while TCRdb's copy carries only in-frame clones and drops some. V, J and clone size were drawn from that table, and D and trimming were deduced from the DNA. The sample includes around 100,000 clones, under 90% seen only once; the top ten take roughly 22%. This clone appeared a single time. The specimen sequenced was peripheral blood. The origin of this receptor is a human donor in a cohort sampled during active COVID-19.

The DNA for the CDR3 is TGTGCCAGCAGTTACTCGACTTGGTCGGAGACCCAGTACTTC. Amino acid sequence: CASSYSTWSETQYF. This chain links TRBV6-5 with TRBJ2-5; D gene ambiguous. Germline CDR1 MNHEY, CDR2 SVGAGI. The CDR3 is 14 residues long. V lost 0 bases, J lost 5 bases, and 10 bases lay in between.